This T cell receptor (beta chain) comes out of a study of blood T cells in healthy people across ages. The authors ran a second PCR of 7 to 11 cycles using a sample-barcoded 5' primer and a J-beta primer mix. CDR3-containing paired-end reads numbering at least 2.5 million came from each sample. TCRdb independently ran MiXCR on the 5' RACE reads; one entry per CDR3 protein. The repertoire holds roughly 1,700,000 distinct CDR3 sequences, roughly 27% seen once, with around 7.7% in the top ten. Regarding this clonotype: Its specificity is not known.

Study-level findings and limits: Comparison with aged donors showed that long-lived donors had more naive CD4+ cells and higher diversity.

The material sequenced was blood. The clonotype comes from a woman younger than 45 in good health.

The CDR3 DNA reads as TGTGCCAGCAGTCCCCGGGCCCTCGACGGCGAGACCCAGTACTTC. It yields the protein CASSPRALDGETQYF. The chain joins TRBV27 to TRBJ2-5; no reliable D call. CDR1 is MNHEY, CDR2 SMNVEV, per germline (reference sequence). The CDR3 extends over 15 amino acids. The V end lost 5 bases, the J end lost 5 bases, and 18 bases lay between the germline ends.